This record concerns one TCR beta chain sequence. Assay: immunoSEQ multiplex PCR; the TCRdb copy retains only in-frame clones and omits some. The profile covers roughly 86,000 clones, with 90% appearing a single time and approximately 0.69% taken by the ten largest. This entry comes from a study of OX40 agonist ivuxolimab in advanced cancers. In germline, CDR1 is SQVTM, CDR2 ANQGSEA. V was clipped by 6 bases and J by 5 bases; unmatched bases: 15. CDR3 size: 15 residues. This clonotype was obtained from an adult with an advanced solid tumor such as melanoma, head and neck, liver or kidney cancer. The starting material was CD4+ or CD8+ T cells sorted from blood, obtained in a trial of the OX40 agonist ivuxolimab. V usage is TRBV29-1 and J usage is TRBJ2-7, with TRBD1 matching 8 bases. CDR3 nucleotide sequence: TGCAGCGTAGCTATCCCCCGGACAGGGCGCAACGAGCAGTACTTC. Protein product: CSVAIPRTGRNEQYF.